Presented here are 18 T cell receptor beta chains from one specimen sequenced in a study of T cell responses to AZD1222 COVID-19 vaccine. The data were produced by immunoSEQ multiplex PCR, yet TCRdb's version contains in-frame clones alone and is incomplete. Here the sample spans around 95,000 clones, roughly 86% being singletons. This material consisted of peripheral blood, taken on day 0 of MenACWY control vaccination. The receptors were gathered from an adult in good health.

V and J are TRBV19 and TRBJ2-1; 8 bases align to TRBD2. Losses at the gene ends were 3 bases for V and 9 bases for J; bases not matched to a gene: 10. From germline, CDR1 is LNHDA and CDR2 SQIVND (reference sequence). CDR3 size: 15 residues. CDR3 sequence reads: CASSIRPSGRGEQFF. The CDR3 bases are TGTGCCAGTAGTATTAGGCCTAGCGGGCGAGGTGAGCAGTTCTTC.

The CDR3 coding sequence is TGTGCCAGCAGCCAAGATGGGGTTCCCAACAATGAGCAGTTCTTC. Protein sequence: CASSQDGVPNNEQFF. The chain links TRBV14 to TRBJ2-1; the D is unclear. The ends were cut back, 0 bases at V and 5 bases at J, with 11 bases in the middle. CDR1 and CDR2 (germline): SGHDN, FVKESK. This CDR3 contains 15 residues.

This chain joins TRBV5-1 and TRBJ2-7, with no clear D. The V end was cut by 3 bases, the J end by 6 bases, with 16 bases between. The CDR3 length is 14 residues. CDR1 and CDR2 from the germline V gene are SGHRS and YFSETQ. In DNA, the CDR3 is TGCGCCAGCAGCTCGACGCCCAACCCTTCCGAGCAGTACTTC. Residues: CASSSTPNPSEQYF.

V and J are TRBV11-3 and TRBJ2-7, with D unclear. The CDR3 sequence is 14 residues long. Germline loops: CDR1 SGHNT, CDR2 YENEEA. V dropped 2 bases and J dropped 1 base, with 9 bases sitting between them. This CDR3 is CASSLILFSYEQYF. CDR3 nucleotides: TGTGCCAGCAGCTTAATCCTCTTTTCCTACGAGCAGTACTTC. Variable domain in full (rest from reference TRBV11-3 and TRBJ2-7): EAGVVQSPRYKIIEKKQPVAFWCNPISGHNTLYWYLQNLGQGPELLIRYENEEAVDDSQLPKDRFSAERLKGVDSTLKIQPAELGDSAVYLCASSLILFSYEQYFGPGTRLTVT.

The V and J genes are TRBV28 and TRBJ1-4; TRBD1 aligns across 8 bases. Germline CDR1 MDHEN, CDR2 SYDVKM. V lost 7 bases and J lost 7; bases outside the gene matches: 8. The CDR3 is 14 amino acids. CDR3 DNA: TGTGCCAGCAACCTAGGACAGGGAGGTGAAAAACTGTTTTTT. Translation gives CASNLGQGGEKLFF.

The genes are TRBV6-2 or TRBV6-3 and TRBJ1-1; no definite D call. Germline-derived CDR1 and CDR2 are MNHEY and SVGEGT. The V end lost 6 bases, the J end lost 0 bases, and 5 bases lay between the germline ends. The CDR3 length is 12 residues. The CDR3 nucleotides are TGTGCCAGCAGCTTGATGAACACTGAAGCTTTCTTT. It is translated as CASSLMNTEAFF.

The chain carries TRBV28 and TRBJ2-2; a possible D gene is TRBD2 (6 bases). The CDR3 contains 18 residues. CDR1 is MDHEN, CDR2 SYDVKM, per germline. The ends were cut back, 6 bases at V and 0 bases at J, with 20 bases in the middle. Written as DNA, the CDR3 is TGTGCCAGCAGGTCACCGGGACTGGGAAACGCGAACACCGGGGAGCTGTTTTTT. It codes for CASRSPGLGNANTGELFF.

The J gene is TRBJ2-2, the V gene TRBV7-2; D possibly matches TRBD1 or TRBD2 (5 bases each). The ends were cut back, 0 bases at V and 6 bases at J, with 5 bases in the middle. This CDR3 is 13 amino acids long. Germline V gene data show CDR1 as SGHTA and CDR2 as FQGNSA. The CDR3 nucleotides read TGTGCCAGCAGCTTAGCGGGACCCGGGGAGCTGTTTTTT. Protein: CASSLAGPGELFF.

The chain has TRBV6-6 and TRBJ2-1; D call uncertain. The CDR3 length is 12 residues. Trimming pared 2 bases from V and 9 bases from J, leaving 8 bases between. Germline V gene lookup returns CDR1 MNHNY and CDR2 SVGAGI (reference sequence). CDR3 DNA: TGTGCCAGCAGTTACCCCAACCTTGAGCAGTTCTTC. Its protein is CASSYPNLEQFF.

The rearrangement joins TRBV5-1 to TRBJ2-1; no clear D. This CDR3 is 15 amino acids long. Germline CDR1 reads SGHRS; CDR2 reads YFSETQ. Trimming removed 0 bases at V and 0 bases at J, with 7 bases between. The CDR3 DNA follows: TGCGCCAGCAGCTTGGAAGCGCCCTCCTACAATGAGCAGTTCTTC. It specifies CASSLEAPSYNEQFF.

The chain couples TRBV24-1 to TRBJ2-5, with 8 bases identical to TRBD1. The ends lost 5 bases at V and 0 bases at J; junction bases unmatched: 4. This CDR3 has 15 residues. Looked up from germline, CDR1 is KGHDR and CDR2 is SFDVKD. The CDR3 protein is CATSVGDRNQETQYF. The CDR3 DNA is TGTGCCACCAGTGTTGGGGACAGGAACCAAGAGACCCAGTACTTC.

This clone appeared a single time. The V and J genes are TRBV7-8 and TRBJ1-2; TRBD1 matches at 9 bases. This CDR3 spans 14 amino acids. Looked up from germline, CDR1 is SGHVS and CDR2 is FQNEAQ. Germline trimming cut 4 bases from V and 5 bases from J; bases unmatched to any gene: 5. The CDR3 here is CASSWAGQGYGYTF. CDR3 DNA sequence: TGTGCCAGCAGCTGGGCTGGACAGGGGTATGGCTACACCTTC.

The DNA for the CDR3 is TGTGCCAGCAGCCTAACTAGCGGGGGGAGGACAGATACGCAGTATTTT. It is translated as CASSLTSGGRTDTQYF. This chain links TRBV7-2 with TRBJ2-3; 12 bases line up with TRBD2. From germline, CDR1 is SGHTA and CDR2 FQGNSA. The V gene end was trimmed by 5 bases and the J gene end by 3 bases; junction bases not matched to a gene: 6. This CDR3 region has 16 residues.

The chain has TRBV9 and TRBJ2-5; D uncertain. The CDR3 has 11 amino acids. Between the trimmed V and J ends, which lost 0 bases and 5 bases, there was a span of 2 bases. Germline CDR1 is SGDLS and CDR2 is YYNGEE. As DNA, the CDR3 is TGTGCCAGCAGCGTAGAGGAGACCCAGTACTTC. It yields the protein CASSVEETQYF.

This chain links TRBV6-5 with TRBJ1-4; D might be TRBD1 (6 bases). This CDR3 spans 13 amino acids. The V end lost 9 bases, the J end lost 4 bases, and 12 bases lay between the germline ends. Germline V lookup: CDR1 MNHEY, CDR2 SVGAGI. CDR3 amino acids: CASGGALNEKLFF. CDR3 sequence (DNA): TGTGCCAGTGGGGGGGCCCTTAATGAAAAACTGTTTTTT.

The chain has TRBV9 and TRBJ2-1; the match to TRBD2 covers 13 bases. Germline-derived CDR1 and CDR2 are SGDLS and YYNGEE. This CDR3 is built from 16 residues. V lost 4 bases, J lost 8 bases, and 9 bases stayed unmatched. The DNA for the CDR3 is TGTGCCAGCAGCTCGAGACTAGCGGGGGGATGGGATGAGCAGTTCTTC. It yields the protein CASSSRLAGGWDEQFF.

V gene TRBV19 combines with J gene TRBJ2-4; 8 bases align to TRBD2. The V gene's germline CDR1 is LNHDA and CDR2 SQIVND (reference sequence). The CDR3 extends over 18 amino acids. V trimming: 3 bases; J trimming: 0 bases; junction bases outside the gene matches: 10. DNA of the CDR3: TGTGCCAGTAGTATGGCAGCGGGGGCCCCCCTAGCCAAAAACATTCAGTACTTC. Translating it yields CASSMAAGAPLAKNIQYF.

This clone has just one count. CDR3 DNA sequence: TGTGCCAGTAGTATGTTCAGGGGAGGTGGGGAGACCCAGTACTTC. Amino acids: CASSMFRGGGETQYF. The chain is built from TRBV19 and TRBJ2-5, with D tentatively TRBD1 or TRBD2 (6 bases each). V was clipped by 3 bases and J by 5 bases, with 16 bases between them. CDR1 is LNHDA and CDR2 is SQIVND in the germline V gene (reference sequence). The CDR3 is 15 amino acids.